The rows below give T cell receptor beta chains drawn from one sample of a study of OX40 agonist ivuxolimab in advanced cancers. Using immunoSEQ multiplex PCR, the repertoire was profiled, and TCRdb retains in-frame clones only, with some absent. The sample has more than 95,000 clones; roughly 94% are singletons. The sequences come from CD4+ or CD8+ T cells sorted from blood, collected in a trial of the OX40 agonist ivuxolimab. These receptors were obtained from an adult with an advanced solid tumor such as melanoma, head and neck, liver or kidney cancer. Each CDR3 is given without its conserved first and last residue. Only part of the rows carry a size: once, few, many, or a class if the clone is expanded.

>TRBV5-1|NA|TRBJ2-1
ASSLGPQGVSYNEQF
>TRBV9|NA|TRBJ2-1
ASSGRLGGTYNEQF
>TRBV15|NA|TRBJ1-2
ATSPTPGKQIRGSNYGYT
>TRBV5-1|NA|TRBJ1-5
ASSFSQGGQPQH
>TRBV29-1|NA|TRBJ2-4
SVYDRGLAKNIQY
>TRBV10-3|NA|TRBJ1-4
AISLGRNNEKLF
>TRBV11-2|NA|NA
ASSLEPLYEQY
>TRBV6-1|NA|TRBJ2-7
ASIVVDEQY
>TRBV5-1|NA|TRBJ1-2
ASSHLGGDYGYT
>TRBV9|NA|TRBJ2-7
ASSVGSGVGYEQY
>TRBV6-6|few|TRBJ2-3
ASSYLDRGSDTQY
>TRBV19|NA|TRBJ1-4
ASTDSPRSEKLF
>TRBV11-2|NA|TRBJ2-7
ASSKAGGGAGYEQY
>TRBV5-1|NA|TRBJ2-7
ASSLEPRGQGAEQY
>TRBV7-6|NA|TRBJ2-3
ASSGIAGKGEDTQY
>TRBV10-2|NA|TRBJ2-1
ATQLAGAGNEQF
>TRBV5-1|NA|TRBJ2-1
ASSPRSNGDEQF
>TRBV19|NA|TRBJ2-5
ASSIGSGGQETQY
>TRBV7-8|once|TRBJ1-6
ASSPRQGVNSPLH
>TRBV7-2|NA|TRBJ1-1
ASSRGQINTEAF
>TRBV5-1|NA|TRBJ2-7
ASSPGTGGSYEQY
>TRBV6-6|NA|TRBJ1-5
ATDSLNQPQH
>TRBV19|NA|TRBJ2-3
ASSIGIRRDTQY
>TRBV18|NA|TRBJ1-1
ASSPAQNTEAF
>TRBV18|NA|TRBJ2-7
ASSRVGIRGPSYEQY
>TRBV29-1|NA|TRBJ2-7
SVGQTYEQY
>TRBV5-4|NA|TRBJ1-1
ASSLHGGAVRNTEAF
>TRBV28|NA|TRBJ2-7
ASSQGRRGARYEQY
>TRBV10-3|NA|TRBJ2-1
AISEGTSGIYNEQF
>TRBV4-1|NA|TRBJ1-1
ASSQDPIVAEAF
>TRBV10-3|NA|TRBJ2-2
ATQGNGELF
>TRBV11-2|NA|TRBJ2-7
ASSFGPSYEQY
>TRBV10-3|NA|TRBJ2-7
AISEPDRIYEQY
>TRBV18|NA|TRBJ2-3
ASSPQGPSTDTQY
>TRBV5-6|NA|TRBJ2-1
ASSPAIYNEQF
>TRBV6-5|NA|TRBJ2-7
ASSSADSYEQY
>TRBV7-9|NA|TRBJ2-3
ASSLVVGPDGNTQY
>TRBV7-3|few|TRBJ2-3
ASSSGPVDTQY
>TRBV6-5|NA|TRBJ1-2
ASSYSGAPLNYGYT
>TRBV6-4|NA|TRBJ2-1
ASSDPYYNEQF
>TRBV5-1|NA|TRBJ2-3
ASSLETTDTQY
>TRBV14|NA|TRBJ1-6
ASSHRRGGFSPLH
>TRBV19|NA|TRBJ1-1
ASSIGRVDTEAF
>TRBV7-2|NA|TRBJ1-3
ASSPQISGNTIY
>TRBV9|NA|TRBJ1-3
ASSGEGGSSGNTIY
>TRBV18|once|TRBJ2-2
ASSPPSRGSFGELF
>TRBV27|NA|TRBJ2-3
ASSFAGESTDTQY
>TRBV6-5|NA|TRBJ1-4
ASSYWRTGDNEKLF
>TRBV19|NA|TRBJ2-1
ASSIGSSSYNEQF
>TRBV29-1|NA|TRBJ2-5
SVHRGETQY
>TRBV28|NA|TRBJ2-1
ATELQGGTSYNEQF
>TRBV6-5|once|TRBJ1-4
ASSRTGGQEKLF
>TRBV6-5|NA|TRBJ1-2
ASRTRTGRGYT
>TRBV29-1|NA|TRBJ2-7
SVRANRDRPPYEQY
>TRBV6-1|NA|TRBJ1-3
ASSPGPGGNTIY